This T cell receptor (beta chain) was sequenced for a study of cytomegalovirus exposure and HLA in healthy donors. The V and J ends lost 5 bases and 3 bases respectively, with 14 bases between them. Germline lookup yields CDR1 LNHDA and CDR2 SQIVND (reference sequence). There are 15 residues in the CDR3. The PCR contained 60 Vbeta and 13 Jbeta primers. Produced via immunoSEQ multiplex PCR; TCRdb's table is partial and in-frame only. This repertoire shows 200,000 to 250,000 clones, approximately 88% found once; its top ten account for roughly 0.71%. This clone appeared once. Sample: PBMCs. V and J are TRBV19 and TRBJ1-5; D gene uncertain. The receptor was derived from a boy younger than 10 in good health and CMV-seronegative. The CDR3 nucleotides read TGTGCCAGTAGTTTGATAGACCGGGACAATCAGCCCCAGCATTTT. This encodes CASSLIDRDNQPQHF.